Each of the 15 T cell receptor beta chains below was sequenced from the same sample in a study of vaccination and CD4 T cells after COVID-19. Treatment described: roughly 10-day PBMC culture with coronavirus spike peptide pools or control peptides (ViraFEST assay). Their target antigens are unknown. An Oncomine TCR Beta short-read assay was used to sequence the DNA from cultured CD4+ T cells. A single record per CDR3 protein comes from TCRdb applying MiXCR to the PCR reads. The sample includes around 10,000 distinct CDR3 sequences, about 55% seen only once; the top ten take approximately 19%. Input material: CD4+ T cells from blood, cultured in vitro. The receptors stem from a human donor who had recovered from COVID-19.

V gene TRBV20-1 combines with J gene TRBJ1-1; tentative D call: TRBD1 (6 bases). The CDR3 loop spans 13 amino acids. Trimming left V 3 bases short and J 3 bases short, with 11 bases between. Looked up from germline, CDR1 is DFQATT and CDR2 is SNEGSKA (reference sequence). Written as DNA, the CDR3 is TGCAGTGCTAGTCTGGGGGCGGACACTGAAGCTTTCTTT. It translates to CSASLGADTEAFF.

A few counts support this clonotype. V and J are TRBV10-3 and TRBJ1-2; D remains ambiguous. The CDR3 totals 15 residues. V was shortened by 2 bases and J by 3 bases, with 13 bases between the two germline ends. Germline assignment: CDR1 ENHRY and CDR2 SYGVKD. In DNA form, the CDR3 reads TGTGCCATCAGTGAGCGAGCATACACCGACTATGGCTACACCTTC. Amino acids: CAISERAYTDYGYTF.

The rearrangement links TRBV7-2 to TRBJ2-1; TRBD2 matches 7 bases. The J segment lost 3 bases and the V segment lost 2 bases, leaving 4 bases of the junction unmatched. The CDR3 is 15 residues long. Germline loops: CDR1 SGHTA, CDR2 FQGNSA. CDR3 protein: CASSLTRGVYNEQFF. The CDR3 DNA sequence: TGTGCCAGCAGCTTAACCCGGGGGGTCTACAATGAGCAGTTCTTC.

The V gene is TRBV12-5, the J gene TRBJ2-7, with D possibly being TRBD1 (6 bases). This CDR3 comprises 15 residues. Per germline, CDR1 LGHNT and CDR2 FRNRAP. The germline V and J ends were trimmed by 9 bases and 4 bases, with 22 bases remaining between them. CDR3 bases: TGTGCTAGAAGTGTAGGCCGGACAGCTATTTACGAGCAGTACTTC. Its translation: CARSVGRTAIYEQYF.

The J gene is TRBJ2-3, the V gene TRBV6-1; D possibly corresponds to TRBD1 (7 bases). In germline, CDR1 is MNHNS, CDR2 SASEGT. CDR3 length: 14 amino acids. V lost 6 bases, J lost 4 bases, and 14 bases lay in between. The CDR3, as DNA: TGTGCCAGCAGGCTGGAGGGGGCGGCAGATACGCAGTATTTT. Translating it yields CASRLEGAADTQYF.

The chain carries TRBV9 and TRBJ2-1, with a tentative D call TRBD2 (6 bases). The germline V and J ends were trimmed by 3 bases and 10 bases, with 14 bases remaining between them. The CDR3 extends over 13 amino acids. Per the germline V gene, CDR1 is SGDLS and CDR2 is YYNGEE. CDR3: CASSAALGGEQFF. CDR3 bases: TGTGCCAGCAGCGCCGCCTTGGGGGGAGAGCAGTTCTTC. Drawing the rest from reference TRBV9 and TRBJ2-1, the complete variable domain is DSGVTQTPKHLITATGQRVTLRCSPRSGDLSVYWYQQSLDQGLQFLIQYYNGEERAKGNILERFSAQQFPDLHSELNLSSLELGDSALYFCASSAALGGEQFFGPGTRLTVL.

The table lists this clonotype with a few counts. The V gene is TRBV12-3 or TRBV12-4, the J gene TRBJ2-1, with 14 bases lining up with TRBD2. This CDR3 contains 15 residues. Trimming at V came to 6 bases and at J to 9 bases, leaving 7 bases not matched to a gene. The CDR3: CASRPTSGGAVEQFF. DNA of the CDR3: TGTGCCAGCAGGCCGACTAGCGGGGGGGCGGTTGAGCAGTTCTTC.

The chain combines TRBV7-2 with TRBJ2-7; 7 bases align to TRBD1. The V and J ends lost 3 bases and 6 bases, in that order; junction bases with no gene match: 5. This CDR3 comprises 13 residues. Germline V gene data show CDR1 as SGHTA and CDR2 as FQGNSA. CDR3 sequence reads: CASSFTGVREQYF. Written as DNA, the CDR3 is TGTGCCAGCAGCTTTACAGGGGTTCGCGAGCAGTACTTC.

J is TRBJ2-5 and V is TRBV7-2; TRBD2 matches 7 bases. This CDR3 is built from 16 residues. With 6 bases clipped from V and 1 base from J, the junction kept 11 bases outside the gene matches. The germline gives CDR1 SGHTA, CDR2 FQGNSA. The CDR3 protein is CASSLTGGGAQETQYF. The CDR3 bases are TGTGCCAGCAGTCTTACGGGGGGAGGGGCCCAAGAGACCCAGTACTTC.

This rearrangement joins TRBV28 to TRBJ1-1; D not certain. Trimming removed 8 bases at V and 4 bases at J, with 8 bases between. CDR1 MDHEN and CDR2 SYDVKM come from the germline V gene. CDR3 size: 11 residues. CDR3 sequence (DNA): TGTGCCAGCGGGGTGGGCACTGAAGCTTTCTTT. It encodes CASGVGTEAFF.

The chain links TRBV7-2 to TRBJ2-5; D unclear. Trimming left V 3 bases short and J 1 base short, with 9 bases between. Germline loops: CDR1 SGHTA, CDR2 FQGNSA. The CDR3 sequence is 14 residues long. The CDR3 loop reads CASSFNRAQETQYF. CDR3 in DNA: TGTGCCAGCAGCTTCAACCGGGCCCAAGAGACCCAGTACTTC.

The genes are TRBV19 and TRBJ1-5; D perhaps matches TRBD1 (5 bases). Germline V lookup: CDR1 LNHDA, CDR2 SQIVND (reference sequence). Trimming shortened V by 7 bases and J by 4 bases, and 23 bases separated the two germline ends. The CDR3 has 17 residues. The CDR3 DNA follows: TGTGCCAGTAATGGGGGGTATGTCCGGCGGATAAATCAGCCCCAGCATTTT. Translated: CASNGGYVRRINQPQHF.

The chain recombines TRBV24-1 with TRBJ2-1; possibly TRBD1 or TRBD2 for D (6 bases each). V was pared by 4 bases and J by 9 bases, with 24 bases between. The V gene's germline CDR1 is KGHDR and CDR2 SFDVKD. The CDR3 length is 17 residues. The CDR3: CATSDRETGRIRGEQFF. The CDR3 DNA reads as TGTGCCACCAGTGACCGGGAGACAGGTCGAATACGTGGTGAGCAGTTCTTC.

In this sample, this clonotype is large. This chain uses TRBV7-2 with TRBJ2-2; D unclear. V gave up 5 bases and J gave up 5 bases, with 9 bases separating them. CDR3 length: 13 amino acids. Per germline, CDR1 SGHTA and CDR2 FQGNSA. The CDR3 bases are TGTGCCAGCAGCCCAACAAGGACCGGGGAGCTGTTTTTT. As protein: CASSPTRTGELFF. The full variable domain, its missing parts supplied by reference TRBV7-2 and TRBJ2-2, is GAGVSQSPSNKVTEKGKDVELRCDPISGHTALYWYRQSLGQGLEFLIYFQGNSAPDKSGLPSDRFSAERTGGSVSTLTIQRTQQEDSAVYLCASSPTRTGELFFGEGSRLTVL.

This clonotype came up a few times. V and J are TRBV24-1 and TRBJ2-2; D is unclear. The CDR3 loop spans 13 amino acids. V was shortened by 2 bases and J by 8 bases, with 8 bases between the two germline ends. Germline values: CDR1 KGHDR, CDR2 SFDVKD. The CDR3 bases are TGTGCCACCAGTGATTCCAAGCTGGGGGAGCTGTTTTTT. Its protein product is CATSDSKLGELFF.